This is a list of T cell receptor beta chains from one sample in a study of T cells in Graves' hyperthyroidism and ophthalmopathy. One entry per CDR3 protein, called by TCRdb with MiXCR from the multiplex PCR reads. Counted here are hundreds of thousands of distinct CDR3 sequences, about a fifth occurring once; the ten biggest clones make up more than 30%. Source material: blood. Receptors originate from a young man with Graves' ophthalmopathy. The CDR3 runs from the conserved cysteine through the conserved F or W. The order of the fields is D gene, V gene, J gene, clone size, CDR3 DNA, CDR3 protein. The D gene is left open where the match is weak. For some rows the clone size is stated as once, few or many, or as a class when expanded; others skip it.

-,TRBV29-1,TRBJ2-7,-,TGCAGCGTTGCAAAAAGGGAATCACCCTACGAGCAGTACTTC,CSVAKRESPYEQYF
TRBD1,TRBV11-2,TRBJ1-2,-,TGTGCCAGCAGCACCCACCGGGACAGGTTCTTTCTTAACTATGGCTACACCTTC,CASSTHRDRFFLNYGYTF
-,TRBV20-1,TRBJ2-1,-,TGCAGTGCCACCGGGACGTGGGTTTACAATGAGCAGTTCTTC,CSATGTWVYNEQFF
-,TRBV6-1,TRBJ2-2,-,TGTGCCAGCAGCCCACGGGGGGCAGCGGGATACACCGGGGAGCTGTTTTTT,CASSPRGAAGYTGELFF
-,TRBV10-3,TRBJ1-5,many,TGTGCCATCAGTGAGTTTCCCCACCGGACGGGGAGCAATCAGCCCCAGCATTTT,CAISEFPHRTGSNQPQHF
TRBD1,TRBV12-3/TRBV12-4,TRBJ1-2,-,TGTGCCAGCAGATACGGACAGGGACTCTATGGCTACACCTTC,CASRYGQGLYGYTF
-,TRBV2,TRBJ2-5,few,TGTGCCAGCATTGATGCTAGCGAAGAGACCCAGTACTTC,CASIDASEETQYF
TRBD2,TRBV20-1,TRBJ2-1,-,TGCAGTGCGAACCCAGGGCTAGCGGGAGCGGATGAGCAGTTCTTC,CSANPGLAGADEQFF
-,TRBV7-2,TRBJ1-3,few,TGTGCCAGCAGCGCCGCAGGGGTTATGGGAAACACCATATATTTT,CASSAAGVMGNTIYF
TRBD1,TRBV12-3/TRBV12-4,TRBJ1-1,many,TGTGCCAGCAGTTTAGAAGGGACAGCGAACACTGAAGCTTTCTTT,CASSLEGTANTEAFF
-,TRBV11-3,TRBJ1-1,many,TGTGCCAGCAGCCCGGTCGGGGGCCGGAGGGGGTATGAAGCTTTCTTT,CASSPVGGRRGYEAFF
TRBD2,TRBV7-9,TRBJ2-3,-,TGTGCCAGCAGCTTAGAGGCGGCGGGAGGGTGGGGCACAGATACGCAGTATTTT,CASSLEAAGGWGTDTQYF
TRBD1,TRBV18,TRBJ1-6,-,TGTGCCAGCTCACTGACAGGGGCCCCCGTTAATTCACCCCTCCACTTT,CASSLTGAPVNSPLHF
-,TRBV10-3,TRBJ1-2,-,TGTGCCATCAGTGAGTCGGCCAACTATGGCTACACCTTC,CAISESANYGYTF
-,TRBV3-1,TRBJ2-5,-,TGTGCCAGCAGCCAAGCTCAAGAGACCCAGTACTTC,CASSQAQETQYF
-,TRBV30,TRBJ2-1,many,TGTGCCTGGAGTGTAACAGTCATCGAGCAGTTCTTC,CAWSVTVIEQFF
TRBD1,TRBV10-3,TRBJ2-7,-,TGTGCCATCAGTGGGGGACAGGAAACCTACGAGCAGTACTTC,CAISGGQETYEQYF
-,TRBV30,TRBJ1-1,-,TGTGCCTGGAGCGTGGCCAGAATAGGGAACACTGAAGCTTTCTTT,CAWSVARIGNTEAFF
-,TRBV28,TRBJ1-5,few,TGTGCCAGCACCGAGGGGGATCCCAATCAGCCCCAGCATTTT,CASTEGDPNQPQHF
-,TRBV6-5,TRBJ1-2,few,TGTGCCAGCAGTTACGGTGGGTTGTATGGCTACACCTTC,CASSYGGLYGYTF
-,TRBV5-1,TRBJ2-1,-,TGCGCCAGCAGCTCGGGCGAGGGCCGAGTCCATGAGCAGTTCTTC,CASSSGEGRVHEQFF
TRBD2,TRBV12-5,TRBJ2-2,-,TGTGCTAGTGGTTTTCAGACTAGCGGGAGGACGGAGGGGGAGCTGTTTTTT,CASGFQTSGRTEGELFF
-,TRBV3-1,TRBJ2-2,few,TGTGCCAGCAGCGACCTAGCCGGACGGGGCACCGGGGAGCTGTTTTTT,CASSDLAGRGTGELFF
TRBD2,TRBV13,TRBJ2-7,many,TGTGCCAGCACCACCGGACTAGCGACCTACGAGCAGTACTTC,CASTTGLATYEQYF
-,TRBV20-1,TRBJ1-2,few,TGCAGTGCTCCCCGAGGGGGGTATGGCTACACCTTC,CSAPRGGYGYTF
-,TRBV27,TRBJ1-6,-,TGTGCCAGCAGTTTATCGAAAGAGAAGAGCTCCTATAATTCACCCCTCCACTTT,CASSLSKEKSSYNSPLHF
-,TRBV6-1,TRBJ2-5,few,TGTGCCAGCAGTCAACCGAAGATGTATCAGGAGACCCAGTACTTC,CASSQPKMYQETQYF
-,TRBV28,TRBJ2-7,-,TGTGCCAGCAGTTCCTTCCGCGAGTACTCCTACGAGCAGTACTTC,CASSSFREYSYEQYF
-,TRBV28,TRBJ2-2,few,TGTGCCAGCAGTTTTAGTGTCGGCTACACCGGGGAGCTGTTTTTT,CASSFSVGYTGELFF
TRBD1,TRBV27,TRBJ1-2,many,TGTGCCAGCAGTTCGTTCGGACAGGACTCCTATGGCTACACCTTC,CASSSFGQDSYGYTF
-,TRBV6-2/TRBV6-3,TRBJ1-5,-,TGTGCCAGCAGCTACCCGGGGGGCGGCAATCAGCCCCAGCATTTT,CASSYPGGGNQPQHF